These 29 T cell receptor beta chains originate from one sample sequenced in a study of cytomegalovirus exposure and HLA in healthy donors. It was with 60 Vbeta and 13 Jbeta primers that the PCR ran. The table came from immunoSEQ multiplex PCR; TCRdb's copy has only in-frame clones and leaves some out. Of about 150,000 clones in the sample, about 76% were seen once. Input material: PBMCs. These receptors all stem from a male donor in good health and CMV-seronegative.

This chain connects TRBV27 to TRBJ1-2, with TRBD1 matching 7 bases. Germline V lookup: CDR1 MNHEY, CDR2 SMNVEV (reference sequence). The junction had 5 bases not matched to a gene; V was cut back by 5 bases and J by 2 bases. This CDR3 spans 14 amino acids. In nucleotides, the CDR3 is TGTGCCAGCAGTCCAAACAGGGGAAACTATGGCTACACCTTC. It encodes CASSPNRGNYGYTF.

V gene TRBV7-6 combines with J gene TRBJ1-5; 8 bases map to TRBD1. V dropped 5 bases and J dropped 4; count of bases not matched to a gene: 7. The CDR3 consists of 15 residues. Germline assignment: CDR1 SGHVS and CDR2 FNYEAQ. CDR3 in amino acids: CASSKTGEVNQPQHF. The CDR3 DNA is TGTGCCAGCAGCAAGACAGGGGAGGTAAATCAGCCCCAGCATTTT. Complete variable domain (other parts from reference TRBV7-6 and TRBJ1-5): GAGVSQSPRYKVTKRGQDVALRCDPISGHVSLYWYRQALGQGPEFLTYFNYEAQQDKSGLPNDRFSAERPEGSISTLTIQRTEQRDSAMYRCASSKTGEVNQPQHFGDGTRLSIL.

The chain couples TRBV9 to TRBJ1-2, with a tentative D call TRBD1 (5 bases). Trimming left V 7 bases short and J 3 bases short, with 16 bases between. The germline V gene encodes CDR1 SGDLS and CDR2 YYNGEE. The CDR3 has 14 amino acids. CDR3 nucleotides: TGTGCCAGCGACCCCGTCCAGGGTTACTATGGCTACACCTTC. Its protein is CASDPVQGYYGYTF.

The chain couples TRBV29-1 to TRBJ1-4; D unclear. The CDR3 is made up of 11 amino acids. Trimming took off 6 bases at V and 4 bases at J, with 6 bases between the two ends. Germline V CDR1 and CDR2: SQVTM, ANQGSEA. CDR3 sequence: CSVLYNEKLFF. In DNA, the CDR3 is TGCAGCGTCCTTTATAATGAAAAACTGTTTTTT.

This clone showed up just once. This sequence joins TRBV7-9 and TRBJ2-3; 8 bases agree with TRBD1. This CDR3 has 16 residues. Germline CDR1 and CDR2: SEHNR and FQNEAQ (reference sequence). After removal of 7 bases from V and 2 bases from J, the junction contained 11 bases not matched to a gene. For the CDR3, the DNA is TGTGCCAGCAACCTTCTCCGGACAGGGTCCACAGATACGCAGTATTTT. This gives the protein CASNLLRTGSTDTQYF.

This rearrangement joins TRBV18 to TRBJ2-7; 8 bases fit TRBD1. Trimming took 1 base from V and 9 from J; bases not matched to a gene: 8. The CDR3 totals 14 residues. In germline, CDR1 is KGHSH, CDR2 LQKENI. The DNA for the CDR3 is TGTGCCAGCTCACCACAGGACAGGGTCTCGTGGCAGTACTTC. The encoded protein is CASSPQDRVSWQYF.

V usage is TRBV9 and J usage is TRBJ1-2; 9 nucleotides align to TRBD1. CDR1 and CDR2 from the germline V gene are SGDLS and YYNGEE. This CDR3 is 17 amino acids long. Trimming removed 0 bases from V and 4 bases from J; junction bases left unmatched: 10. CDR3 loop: CASSVARDRVLAYGYTF. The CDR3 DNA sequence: TGTGCCAGCAGCGTAGCTAGGGACAGGGTCCTAGCCTATGGCTACACCTTC.

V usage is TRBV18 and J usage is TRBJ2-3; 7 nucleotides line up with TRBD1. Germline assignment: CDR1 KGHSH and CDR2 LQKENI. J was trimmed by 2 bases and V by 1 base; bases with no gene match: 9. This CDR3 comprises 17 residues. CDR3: CASSPLRAQGVTDTQYF. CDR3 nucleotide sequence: TGTGCCAGCTCACCACTCAGGGCCCAGGGGGTCACAGATACGCAGTATTTT.

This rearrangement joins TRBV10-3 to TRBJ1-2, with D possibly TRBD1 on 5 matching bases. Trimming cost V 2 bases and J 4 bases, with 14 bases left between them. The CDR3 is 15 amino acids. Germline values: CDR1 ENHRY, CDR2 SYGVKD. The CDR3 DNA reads TGTGCCATCAGTGAGGGAAAGGGCCAGGGCTATGGCTACACCTTC. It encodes CAISEGKGQGYGYTF.

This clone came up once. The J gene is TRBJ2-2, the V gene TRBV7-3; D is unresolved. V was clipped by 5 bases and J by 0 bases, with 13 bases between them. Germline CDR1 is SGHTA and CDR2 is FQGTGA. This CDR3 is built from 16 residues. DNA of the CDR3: TGTGCCAGCAGCGACTCCCTTCCCCCGAACACCGGGGAGCTGTTTTTT. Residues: CASSDSLPPNTGELFF. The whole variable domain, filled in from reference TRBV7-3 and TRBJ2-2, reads GAGVSQTPSNKVTEKGKYVELRCDPISGHTALYWYRQSLGQGPEFLIYFQGTGAADDSGLPNDRFFAVRPEGSVSTLKIQRTERGDSAVYLCASSDSLPPNTGELFFGEGSRLTVL.

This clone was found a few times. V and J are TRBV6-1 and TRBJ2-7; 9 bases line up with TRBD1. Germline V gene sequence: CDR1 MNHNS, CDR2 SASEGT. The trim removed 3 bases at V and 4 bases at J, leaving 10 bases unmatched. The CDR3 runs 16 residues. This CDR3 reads CASSDRDRVVGYEQYF. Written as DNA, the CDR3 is TGTGCCAGCAGTGACCGGGACAGGGTGGTGGGGTACGAGCAGTACTTC.

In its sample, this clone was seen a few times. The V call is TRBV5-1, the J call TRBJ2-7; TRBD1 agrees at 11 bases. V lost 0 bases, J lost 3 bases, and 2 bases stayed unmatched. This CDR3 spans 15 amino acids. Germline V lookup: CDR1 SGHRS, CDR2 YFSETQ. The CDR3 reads CASSLAGTGGYEQYF. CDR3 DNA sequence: TGCGCCAGCAGCTTGGCCGGGACAGGGGGCTACGAGCAGTACTTC. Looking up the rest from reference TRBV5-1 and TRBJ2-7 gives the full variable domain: KAGVTQTPRYLIKTRGQQVTLSCSPISGHRSVSWYQQTPGQGLQFLFEYFSETQRNKGNFPGRFSGRQFSNSRSEMNVSTLELGDSALYLCASSLAGTGGYEQYFGPGTRLTVT.

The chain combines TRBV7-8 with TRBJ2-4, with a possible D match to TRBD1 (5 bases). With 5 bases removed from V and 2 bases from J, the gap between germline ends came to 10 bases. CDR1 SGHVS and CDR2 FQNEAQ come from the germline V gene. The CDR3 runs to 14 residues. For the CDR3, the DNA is TGTGCCAGCAGCCCCAGGGATCCCAAAAACATTCAGTACTTC. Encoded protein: CASSPRDPKNIQYF.

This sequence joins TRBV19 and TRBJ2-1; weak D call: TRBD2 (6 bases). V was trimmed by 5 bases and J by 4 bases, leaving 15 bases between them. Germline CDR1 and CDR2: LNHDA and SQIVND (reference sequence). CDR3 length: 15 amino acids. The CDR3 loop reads CASSPLGLIYNEQFF. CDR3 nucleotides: TGTGCCAGTAGTCCCTTGGGACTGATTTACAATGAGCAGTTCTTC.

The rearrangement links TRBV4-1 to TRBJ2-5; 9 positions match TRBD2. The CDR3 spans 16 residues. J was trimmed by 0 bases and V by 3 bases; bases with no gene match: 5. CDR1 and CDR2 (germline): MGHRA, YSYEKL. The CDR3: CASSHSGGSYQETQYF. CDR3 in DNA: TGCGCCAGCAGCCATAGCGGGGGATCGTACCAAGAGACCCAGTACTTC.

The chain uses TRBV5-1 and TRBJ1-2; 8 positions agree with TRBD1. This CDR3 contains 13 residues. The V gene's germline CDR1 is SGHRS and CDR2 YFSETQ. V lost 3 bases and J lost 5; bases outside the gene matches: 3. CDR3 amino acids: CASSWDRIYGYTF. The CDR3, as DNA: TGCGCCAGCAGCTGGGACAGGATTTATGGCTACACCTTC. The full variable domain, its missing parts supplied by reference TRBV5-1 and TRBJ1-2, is KAGVTQTPRYLIKTRGQQVTLSCSPISGHRSVSWYQQTPGQGLQFLFEYFSETQRNKGNFPGRFSGRQFSNSRSEMNVSTLELGDSALYLCASSWDRIYGYTFGSGTRLTVV.

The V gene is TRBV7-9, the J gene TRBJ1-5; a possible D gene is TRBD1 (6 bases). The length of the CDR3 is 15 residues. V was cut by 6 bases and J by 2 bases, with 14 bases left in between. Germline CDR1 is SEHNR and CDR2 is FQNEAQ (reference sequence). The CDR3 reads CASSRDTSGNQPQHF. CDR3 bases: TGTGCCAGCAGTAGGGACACCTCGGGCAATCAGCCCCAGCATTTT.

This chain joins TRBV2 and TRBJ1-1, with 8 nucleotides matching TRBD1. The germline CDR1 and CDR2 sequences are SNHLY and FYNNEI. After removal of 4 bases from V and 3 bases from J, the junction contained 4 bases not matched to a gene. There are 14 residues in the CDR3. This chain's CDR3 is CASSVGRGHTEAFF. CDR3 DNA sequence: TGTGCCAGCAGTGTCGGCAGGGGGCACACTGAAGCTTTCTTT.

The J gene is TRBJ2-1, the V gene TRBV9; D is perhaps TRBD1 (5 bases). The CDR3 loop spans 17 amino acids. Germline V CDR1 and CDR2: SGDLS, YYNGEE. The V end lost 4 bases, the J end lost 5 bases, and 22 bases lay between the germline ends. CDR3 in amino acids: CASSPSVGVRDHNEQFF. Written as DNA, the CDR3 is TGTGCCAGCAGCCCGAGCGTAGGGGTAAGGGATCACAATGAGCAGTTCTTC. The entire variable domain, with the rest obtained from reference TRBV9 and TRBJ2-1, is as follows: DSGVTQTPKHLITATGQRVTLRCSPRSGDLSVYWYQQSLDQGLQFLIQYYNGEERAKGNILERFSAQQFPDLHSELNLSSLELGDSALYFCASSPSVGVRDHNEQFFGPGTRLTVL.

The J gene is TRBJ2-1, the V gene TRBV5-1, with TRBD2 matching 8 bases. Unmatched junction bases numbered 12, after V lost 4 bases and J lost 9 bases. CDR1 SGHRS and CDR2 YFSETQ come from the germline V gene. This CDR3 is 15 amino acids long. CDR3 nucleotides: TGCGCCAGCAGCCCAACCGGGACTAGGATGTTTGAGCAGTTCTTC. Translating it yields CASSPTGTRMFEQFF. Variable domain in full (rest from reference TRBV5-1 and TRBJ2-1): KAGVTQTPRYLIKTRGQQVTLSCSPISGHRSVSWYQQTPGQGLQFLFEYFSETQRNKGNFPGRFSGRQFSNSRSEMNVSTLELGDSALYLCASSPTGTRMFEQFFGPGTRLTVL.

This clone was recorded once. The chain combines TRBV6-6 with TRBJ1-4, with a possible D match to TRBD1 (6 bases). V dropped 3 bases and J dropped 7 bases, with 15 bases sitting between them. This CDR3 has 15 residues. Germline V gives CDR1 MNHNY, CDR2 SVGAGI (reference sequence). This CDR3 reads CASSYSGGDSEKLFF. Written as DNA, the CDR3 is TGTGCCAGCAGTTATAGCGGGGGCGATTCTGAAAAACTGTTTTTT.

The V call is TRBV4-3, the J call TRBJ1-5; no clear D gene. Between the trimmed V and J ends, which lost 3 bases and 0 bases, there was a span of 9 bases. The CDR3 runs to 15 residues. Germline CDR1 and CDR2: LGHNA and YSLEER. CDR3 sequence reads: CASSQVAYSNQPQHF. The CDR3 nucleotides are TGCGCCAGCAGCCAGGTCGCGTATAGCAATCAGCCCCAGCATTTT.

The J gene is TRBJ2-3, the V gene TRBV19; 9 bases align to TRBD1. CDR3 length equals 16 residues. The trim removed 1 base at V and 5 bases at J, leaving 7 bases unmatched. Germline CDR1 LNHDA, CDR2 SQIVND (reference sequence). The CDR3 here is CASSIAQGALGDTQYF. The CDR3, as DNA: TGTGCCAGTAGTATAGCACAGGGGGCTTTGGGAGATACGCAGTATTTT.

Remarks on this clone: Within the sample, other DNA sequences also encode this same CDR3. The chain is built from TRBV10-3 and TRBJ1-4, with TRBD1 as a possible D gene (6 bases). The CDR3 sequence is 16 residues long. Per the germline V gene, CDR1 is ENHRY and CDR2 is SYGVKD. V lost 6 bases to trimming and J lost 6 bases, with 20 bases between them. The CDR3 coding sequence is TGTGCCATCAGATCGGGCGGAGGAGGGGGGGATGAAAAACTGTTTTTT. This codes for CAIRSGGGGGDEKLFF.

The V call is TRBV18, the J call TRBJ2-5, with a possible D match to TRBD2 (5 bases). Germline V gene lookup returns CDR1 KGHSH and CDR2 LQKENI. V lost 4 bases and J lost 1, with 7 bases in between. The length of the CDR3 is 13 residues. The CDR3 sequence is CASSQGVQETQYF. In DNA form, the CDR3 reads TGTGCCAGCTCACAGGGAGTCCAAGAGACCCAGTACTTC.

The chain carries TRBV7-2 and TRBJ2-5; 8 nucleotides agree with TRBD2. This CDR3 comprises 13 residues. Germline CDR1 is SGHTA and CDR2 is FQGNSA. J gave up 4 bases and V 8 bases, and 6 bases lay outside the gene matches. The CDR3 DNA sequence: TGTGCCAGCGGAGCGGGGGCGGCAGAGACCCAGTACTTC. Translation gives CASGAGAAETQYF.

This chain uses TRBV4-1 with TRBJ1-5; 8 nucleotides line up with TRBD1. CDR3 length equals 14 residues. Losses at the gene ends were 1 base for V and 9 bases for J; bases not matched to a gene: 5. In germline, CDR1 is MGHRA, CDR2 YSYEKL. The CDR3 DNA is TGCGCCAGCAGCCAAGGCAGGGGGCTCATGCCCCAGCATTTT. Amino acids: CASSQGRGLMPQHF.

This CDR3 reads CASSPTASNNYGYTF. The CDR3 nucleotides read TGTGCCAGCTCACCGACAGCTTCAAATAACTATGGCTACACCTTC. The rearrangement uses TRBV18 and TRBJ1-2; D possibly corresponds to TRBD1 (5 bases). V lost 3 bases to trimming and J lost 1 base, with 12 bases between them. The CDR3 is made up of 15 amino acids. Germline V gene lookup returns CDR1 KGHSH and CDR2 LQKENI.

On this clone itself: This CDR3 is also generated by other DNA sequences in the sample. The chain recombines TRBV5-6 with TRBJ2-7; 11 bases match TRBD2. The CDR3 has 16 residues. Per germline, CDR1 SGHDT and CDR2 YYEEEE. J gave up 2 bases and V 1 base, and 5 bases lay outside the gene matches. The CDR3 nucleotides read TGTGCCAGCAGCTTGTCGACTAGCGGGAAAACCTACGAGCAGTACTTC. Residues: CASSLSTSGKTYEQYF.